The clone carrying this TCR beta chain appeared a few times. The target antigen is unknown. 60 Vbeta and 13 Jbeta primers were used in PCR. TCRdb's copy holds only in-frame clones and misses some; the assay was immunoSEQ multiplex PCR. The table has under 200,000 clones, 65% to 85% seen once. This record comes from a study of cytomegalovirus exposure and HLA in healthy donors. Study details: Most genotyped donors, 65% to 90% of 300 to 400, had Caucasian-associated genetic ancestry.

Study outcomes and limitations: Accurate prediction of HLA-A and HLA-B alleles (for most subjects) was reportedly achieved from TCR beta sequences. Published work reported that the classifier diagnosed cytomegalovirus status with high specificity and sensitivity.

The CDR3 totals 11 residues. In germline, CDR1 is SNHLY, CDR2 FYNNEI. V lost 4 bases and J 4 bases, leaving 4 bases between the germline ends. The origin of this receptor is a woman aged 40 to 55 in good health and CMV-seropositive. Sequenced material: PBMCs. The J gene is TRBJ2-5, the V gene TRBV2, with no clear D. This chain's CDR3 is CASSGGETQYF. The CDR3 DNA reads as TGTGCCAGCAGTGGCGGAGAGACCCAGTACTTC.